This T cell receptor beta chain stems from a study of blood T cells in healthy people across ages. It was with a sample-barcoded 5' primer and a J-beta primer mix that a second PCR of about 6 to 11 cycles was run. Sequencing yielded, for each sample, at least 2.5 million paired-end reads carrying CDR3. TCRdb ran MiXCR on the 5' RACE reads and lists one entry per CDR3 protein. Among hundreds of thousands of distinct CDR3 sequences listed, 25% to 30% were seen once. Concerning this clonotype itself: Its antigen is not identified.

Study conclusions and caveats: Across the age range, TCR beta diversity per million T cells fell in a roughly linear way.

Germline values: CDR1 SGHTA, CDR2 FQGNSA. CDR3 length: 15 residues. The sequence derives from a woman of 80 years or more in good health. Sequenced: blood. J is TRBJ2-5 and V is TRBV7-2; D is perhaps TRBD2 (6 bases). With the DNA end fitting TRBJ2-7 better, the J assignment may be wrong. DNA for the CDR3: TGTGCCAGCAGCGCCCCGGGGGTCAGGGTATACGAGCAGTACTTC. It translates to CASSAPGVRVYEQYF.